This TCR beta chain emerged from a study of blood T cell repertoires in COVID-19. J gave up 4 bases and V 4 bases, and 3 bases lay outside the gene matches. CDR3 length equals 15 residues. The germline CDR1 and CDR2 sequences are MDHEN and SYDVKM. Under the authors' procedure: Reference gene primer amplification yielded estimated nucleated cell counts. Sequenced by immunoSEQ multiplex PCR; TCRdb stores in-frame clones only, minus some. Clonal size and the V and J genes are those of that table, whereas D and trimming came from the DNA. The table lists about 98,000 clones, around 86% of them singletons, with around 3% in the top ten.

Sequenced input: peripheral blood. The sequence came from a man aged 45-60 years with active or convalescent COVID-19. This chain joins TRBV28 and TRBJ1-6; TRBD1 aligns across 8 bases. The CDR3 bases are TGTGCCAGCAGTTCACAGGGGGGATATAATTCACCCCTCCACTTT. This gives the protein CASSSQGGYNSPLHF.